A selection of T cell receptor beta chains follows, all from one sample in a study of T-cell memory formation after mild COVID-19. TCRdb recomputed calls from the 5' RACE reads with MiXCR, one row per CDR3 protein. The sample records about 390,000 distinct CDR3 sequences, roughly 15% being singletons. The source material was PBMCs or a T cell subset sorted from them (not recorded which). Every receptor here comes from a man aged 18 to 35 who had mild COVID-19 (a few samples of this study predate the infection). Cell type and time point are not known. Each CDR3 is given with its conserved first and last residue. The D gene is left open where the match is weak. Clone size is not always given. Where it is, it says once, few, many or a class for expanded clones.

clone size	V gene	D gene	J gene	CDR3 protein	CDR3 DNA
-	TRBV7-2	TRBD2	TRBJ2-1	CASSQTGTTEANEQFF	TGTGCCAGCAGCCAGACCGGGACTACAGAAGCCAATGAGCAGTTCTTC
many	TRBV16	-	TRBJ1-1	CASSQASGLGAFF	TGTGCCAGCAGCCAAGCTTCGGGGTTAGGGGCTTTCTTT
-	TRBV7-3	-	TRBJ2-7	CASSLGIGYEQYF	TGTGCCAGCAGCTTAGGGATCGGCTACGAGCAGTACTTC
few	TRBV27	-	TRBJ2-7	CASGETGPTAYEQYF	TGTGCCAGCGGGGAGACCGGGCCGACCGCCTACGAGCAGTACTTC
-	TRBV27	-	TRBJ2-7	CASSVRDGSYEQYF	TGTGCCAGCAGTGTCCGGGACGGCTCCTACGAGCAGTACTTC
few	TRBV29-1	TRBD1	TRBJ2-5	CSVRHRGPQETQYF	TGCAGCGTTCGACACAGGGGACCCCAGGAGACCCAGTACTTC
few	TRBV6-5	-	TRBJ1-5	CATWGAGGNQPQHF	TGTGCCACCTGGGGGGCGGGGGGCAATCAGCCCCAGCATTTT
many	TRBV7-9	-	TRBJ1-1	CASSLWGRITMNTEAFF	TGTGCCAGCAGCTTATGGGGGCGGATAACCATGAACACTGAAGCTTTCTTT
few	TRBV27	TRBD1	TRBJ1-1	CASSFARQGLAFF	TGTGCCAGCAGTTTCGCCCGACAGGGGTTAGCTTTCTTT
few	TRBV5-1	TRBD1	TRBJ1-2	CASSFRQGQDGYTF	TGCGCCAGCAGCTTCCGACAGGGGCAGGATGGCTACACCTTC
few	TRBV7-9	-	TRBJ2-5	CASSNPPGREPQETQYF	TGTGCCAGCAGCAACCCTCCCGGACGGGAGCCTCAAGAGACCCAGTACTTC
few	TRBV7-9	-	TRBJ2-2	CASSLRGSSGELFF	TGTGCCAGCAGCTTGAGGGGGTCGTCCGGGGAGCTGTTTTTT
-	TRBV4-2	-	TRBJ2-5	CASSQGRGGETQYF	TGTGCCAGCAGCCAAGGGCGGGGCGGCGAGACCCAGTACTTC